This T cell receptor (beta chain) was recovered during a study of T cell responses to AZD1222 COVID-19 vaccine. Whole-study findings and limits: The repertoires were collected only after the peak T cell response. Nearly half of spike-specific TCRs reportedly target unmutated variant regions. Clonal diversity was possibly underestimated; the donors were predominantly white British and more often female.

With respect to this clone: Its target is unknown.

This CDR3 comprises 12 residues. Germline loops: CDR1 SQVTM, CDR2 ANQGSEA. Trimming took off 6 bases at V and 4 bases at J, with 13 bases between the two ends. Profiling relied on immunoSEQ multiplex PCR, and the TCRdb table lists in-frame clones only, not all of them. The sample has around 220,000 clones; around 94% are singletons. Here the sequenced sample was peripheral blood, taken 28 days after the second dose of the MenACWY control vaccine. This clonotype was sampled from an adult who received the MenACWY meningococcal vaccine as a control. The chain is built from TRBV29-1 and TRBJ2-7; D may correspond to TRBD1 or TRBD2 (5 bases each). CDR3 sequence: CSVGDLKYEQYF. The CDR3 DNA reads TGCAGCGTCGGGGACCTGAAGTACGAGCAGTACTTC.